Following are 17 T cell receptor beta chains from one sample sequenced in a study of blood T cell repertoires in COVID-19. TCRdb's copy holds only in-frame clones and misses some; the assay was immunoSEQ multiplex PCR. The sample consists of fewer than 200,000 clones, approximately 84% of them appearing once. Source material: PBMCs or T cells enriched from blood (not recorded which). All receptors come from a human donor with acute COVID-19. The donor label of this sample is uncertain.

V and J are TRBV4-3 and TRBJ2-2; D gene uncertain. CDR1 and CDR2 from the germline V gene are LGHNA and YSLEER. Deletions cut 4 bases from V and 8 bases from J, with 5 bases between. The CDR3 consists of 11 residues. Here the CDR3 DNA reads TGCGCCAGCAGCCTTACAGGGGAGCTGTTTTTT. Translated: CASSLTGELFF.

This clone has more than one count but fewer than ten. The chain carries TRBV5-1 and TRBJ2-7; the D is unclear. The germline V gene has CDR1 SGHRS and CDR2 YFSETQ. V lost 2 bases, J lost 5 bases, and 5 bases lay in between. The CDR3 is 11 amino acids. The CDR3 reads CASSFLNEQYF. CDR3 nucleotide sequence: TGCGCCAGCAGCTTTCTTAACGAGCAGTACTTC.

The gene calls are TRBV5-4 and TRBJ1-4; possible D gene TRBD1, 5 bases. Germline values: CDR1 SGHNT, CDR2 YYREEE (reference sequence). Deletions cut 3 bases from V and 17 bases from J, with 14 bases between. CDR3 length: 11 amino acids. CDR3 amino acids: CASSSRGGVFF. DNA of the CDR3: TGTGCCAGCAGCTCCCGGGGGGGGGTTTTTTTT.

This chain joins TRBV7-2 and TRBJ2-3, with 8 bases lining up with TRBD2. J gave up 6 bases and V 4 bases, and 6 bases lay outside the gene matches. The length of the CDR3 is 14 residues. Germline V lookup: CDR1 SGHTA, CDR2 FQGNSA. CDR3 nucleotides: TGTGCCAGCAGCTGGAGCGGGGGAGTGGATACGCAGTATTTT. It yields the protein CASSWSGGVDTQYF.

The chain uses TRBV30 and TRBJ1-2; D gene unclear. Trimming stripped 0 bases from V and 5 bases from J, with 16 bases between. In germline, CDR1 is GTSNPN, CDR2 SVGIG (reference sequence). The CDR3 loop spans 15 amino acids. Here the CDR3 DNA reads TGTGCCTGGAGTGTCCACCGGGAGGATAGGTATGGCTACACCTTC. As protein: CAWSVHREDRYGYTF.

V gene TRBV11-3 combines with J gene TRBJ2-1; 11 bases align to TRBD2. Losses at the gene ends were 4 bases for V and 7 bases for J; bases not matched to a gene: 12. The CDR3 length is 17 residues. The germline V gene encodes CDR1 SGHNT and CDR2 YENEEA. This CDR3 reads CASSSARRGTSGNEQFF. CDR3 nucleotide sequence: TGTGCCAGCAGCTCCGCGCGGCGCGGGACTAGCGGTAATGAGCAGTTCTTC.

This chain uses TRBV24-1 with TRBJ2-1, with TRBD2 matching over 11 bases. V lost 6 bases to trimming and J lost 7 bases; unmatched junction nucleotides: 10. This CDR3 region has 16 residues. Germline V gene data show CDR1 as KGHDR and CDR2 as SFDVKD. The CDR3 is CATSRTSGGVRNEQFF. For the CDR3, the DNA is TGTGCCACCAGTCGCACTAGCGGGGGAGTTCGGAATGAGCAGTTCTTC.

V gene TRBV19 combines with J gene TRBJ1-2; 7 nucleotides align to TRBD1. The CDR3 extends over 13 amino acids. Germline values: CDR1 LNHDA, CDR2 SQIVND (reference sequence). The J segment lost 1 base and the V segment lost 10 bases, leaving 6 bases of the junction unmatched. CDR3 sequence: CATGQDGNYGYTF. CDR3 nucleotide sequence: TGTGCCACCGGACAGGATGGTAACTATGGCTACACCTTC. The entire variable domain, with the rest obtained from reference TRBV19 and TRBJ1-2, is as follows: DGGITQSPKYLFRKEGQNVTLSCEQNLNHDAMYWYRQDPGQGLRLIYYSQIVNDFQKGDIAEGYSVSREKKESFPLTVTSAQKNPTAFYLCATGQDGNYGYTFGSGTRLTVV.

The chain combines TRBV5-1 with TRBJ2-7, with a possible D match to TRBD2 (5 bases). The V gene's germline CDR1 is SGHRS and CDR2 YFSETQ. CDR3 length equals 13 residues. Trimming left V 2 bases short and J 6 bases short, with 12 bases between. In DNA form, the CDR3 reads TGCGCCAGCAGCTTAGAGGCTGAGGGCGAGCAGTACTTC. This codes for CASSLEAEGEQYF.

V usage is TRBV6-5 and J usage is TRBJ2-3; a possible D gene is TRBD2 (6 bases). Germline V CDR1 and CDR2: MNHEY, SVGAGI. The V gene lost 6 bases and the J gene lost 2 bases, with 15 bases spanning the gap. The CDR3 runs 15 residues. Here the CDR3 reads CASRLRGAPTDTQYF. CDR3 DNA: TGTGCCAGCAGGCTACGCGGGGCGCCCACAGATACGCAGTATTTT.

V usage is TRBV30 and J usage is TRBJ1-4, with no clear D. With 4 bases removed from V and 0 bases from J, the gap between germline ends came to 12 bases. This CDR3 is built from 15 residues. Germline V gene lookup returns CDR1 GTSNPN and CDR2 SVGIG (reference sequence). CDR3 amino acids: CAWTGSGATNEKLFF. The CDR3 region has the DNA TGTGCCTGGACGGGGAGCGGAGCAACTAATGAAAAACTGTTTTTT.

The chain combines TRBV30 with TRBJ2-5; D gene unclear. The V end was cut by 1 base, the J end by 4 bases, with 7 bases between. This CDR3 spans 12 amino acids. Germline CDR1 reads GTSNPN; CDR2 reads SVGIG (reference sequence). The CDR3 protein is CAWSDERETQYF. Written as DNA, the CDR3 is TGTGCCTGGAGTGATGAGAGAGAGACCCAGTACTTC.

The rearrangement joins TRBV7-2 to TRBJ2-3; D unresolved. The CDR3 length is 13 residues. With 5 bases removed from V and 4 bases from J, the gap between germline ends came to 10 bases. In germline, CDR1 is SGHTA, CDR2 FQGNSA. The CDR3 spells CASSPQVPDTQYF. CDR3 in DNA: TGTGCCAGCAGCCCTCAGGTCCCAGATACGCAGTATTTT. Full variable domain (remainder filled in from reference TRBV7-2 and TRBJ2-3): GAGVSQSPSNKVTEKGKDVELRCDPISGHTALYWYRQSLGQGLEFLIYFQGNSAPDKSGLPSDRFSAERTGGSVSTLTIQRTQQEDSAVYLCASSPQVPDTQYFGPGTRLTVL.

This clone has just one count. This CDR3 is CASSLVRVTGGTDNEQFF. The CDR3 DNA is TGTGCCAGCAGCTTAGTTAGGGTGACAGGGGGCACAGACAATGAGCAGTTCTTC. The rearrangement links TRBV11-3 to TRBJ2-1, with 10 bases that match TRBD1. Trimming took 1 base from V and 5 from J; bases not matched to a gene: 11. Germline assignment: CDR1 SGHNT and CDR2 YENEEA. CDR3 length: 18 residues.

This clone occurred a few times. The V call is TRBV6-5, the J call TRBJ2-7; TRBD1 matches at 9 bases. This CDR3 region has 15 residues. Germline V lookup: CDR1 MNHEY, CDR2 SVGAGI. Trimming cost V 0 bases and J 5 bases; bases outside gene matches: 5. CDR3: CASSYSRTGGHEQYF. CDR3 nucleotide sequence: TGTGCCAGCAGTTACTCGAGAACAGGGGGCCACGAGCAGTACTTC.

V and J are TRBV5-5 and TRBJ2-7, with 8 nucleotides matching TRBD1. Losses at the gene ends were 5 bases for V and 4 bases for J; bases not matched to a gene: 11. Germline V gene lookup returns CDR1 SGHKS and CDR2 YYEKEE (reference sequence). This CDR3 region has 15 residues. The CDR3 DNA is TGTGCCAGCAGTCCTACAGGGGGACCTCCTTACGAGCAGTACTTC. The encoded protein is CASSPTGGPPYEQYF.

The V call is TRBV6-5, the J call TRBJ1-2; D not resolved. This CDR3 is built from 13 residues. The V and J ends lost 0 bases and 8 bases respectively, with 10 bases between them. Germline assignment: CDR1 MNHEY and CDR2 SVGAGI. The CDR3 sequence is CASSYSEGGGYTF. The CDR3 coding sequence is TGTGCCAGCAGTTACTCGGAGGGAGGCGGCTACACCTTC.